These 11 T cell receptor delta chains were all obtained from the same sample, sequenced in a study of Vδ1+ human thymocytes. The template was reverse-transcribed extracted RNA. Pooled V-gene forward primers with one constant-region reverse primer generated the CDR3 amplicons by multiplex PCR. TCRdb fed the multiplex PCR reads into CATT to redo clone calling. The profile shows tens of thousands of delta-chain clones, around 16% of them singletons. Whole-study results and caveats: Thymic TRG and TRD repertoires appeared highly polyclonal.

Their cognate antigens are unknown. The sample comprised Vdelta1+ gamma-delta thymocytes from the thymus. As to subset: FACS-sorted CD3+ TCRalphabeta- TCRVdelta1+ TCRVdelta2- thymocytes. The receptors shown here come from a girl less than two years old who had congenital heart surgery.

In regard to this clone: Mismatch with germline at one junction end may stem from a read error. The chain combines TRDV1 with TRDJ1, with D perhaps TRDD1 or TRDD3 (5 bases each). Germline CDR1 reads TSWWSYY; CDR2 reads QGS. This CDR3 has 19 amino acids. CDR3: CALGEMRVLGGRYTDKLIF. CDR3 bases: TGTGCTCTCGGGGAAATGAGAGTACTCGGGGGCCGGTACACCGATAAACTCATCTTT.

This clone was picked up a small number of times. V and J are TRDV1 and TRDJ1; D remains ambiguous. CDR1 is TSWWSYY and CDR2 is QGS in the germline V gene. Trimming removed 5 bases from V and 3 bases from J, with 16 bases in between. The CDR3 is 15 residues long. CDR3 sequence reads: CALGPRKEDPDKLIF. The CDR3 DNA reads TGTGCTCTTGGGCCAAGGAAGGAGGATCCCGATAAACTCATCTTT.

Regarding this clone: One end of the junction varies from germline; a read error may be responsible. This rearrangement joins TRDV1 to TRDJ1; 8 bases are shared with TRDD3. The CDR3 is 23 amino acids. Germline V gives CDR1 TSWWSYY, CDR2 QGS. The CDR3 nucleotides read TGTGCTCTTGGGGACCCTCCCCTCCCCGGGACCATTGCTGGGGGACAGTACACCGATAAACCCATCTTT. Protein product: CALGDPPLPGTIAGGQYTDKPIF.

This clone came up a few times. The chain is built from TRDV1 and TRDJ1; 10 bases map to TRDD3. V shed 2 bases and J 0 bases; nucleotides not matched to a gene: 21. The CDR3 totals 22 residues. CDR1 is TSWWSYY and CDR2 is QGS in the germline V gene. The CDR3 DNA reads as TGTGCTCTTGGGGAATTACTCCCCCTAACTGGGGGATTCTTCCCGTACACCGATAAACTCATCTTT. Its protein product is CALGELLPLTGGFFPYTDKLIF.

The gene calls are TRDV1 and TRDJ1; a weak D match, TRDD3 (6 bases). The CDR3 is 18 residues long. Trimming pared 1 base from V and 1 base from J, leaving 19 bases between. Germline CDR1 and CDR2: TSWWSYY and QGS. The CDR3 is CALGEPLGARDITDKLIF. In DNA form, the CDR3 reads TGTGCTCTTGGGGAACCTTTAGGAGCCAGGGATATCACCGATAAACTCATCTTT.

A remark on this clone: A read error may produce the germline difference seen at one junction end. Within the sample, other DNA sequences also encode this same CDR3. The rearrangement uses TRDV2 and TRDJ1; no firm D call. This CDR3 is 17 amino acids long. CDR1 GEAIGNYY and CDR2 EKD come from the germline V gene. The CDR3 DNA reads as TGCGCCTGTGGAGATCCGATCGACTGTAAGTACACCGATAAACTCATCTTT. This gives the protein CACGDPIDCKYTDKLIF.

This chain uses TRDV1 with TRDJ1, with 12 bases lining up with TRDD3. Germline CDR1 reads TSWWSYY; CDR2 reads QGS. The V gene end was trimmed by 3 bases and the J gene end by 7 bases; junction bases not matched to a gene: 24. The CDR3 consists of 21 residues. CDR3 DNA: TGTGCTCTTGGGGAGCCCTATCGCCCCCTCATGCTGGGGGATACGGGGGCTAAACTCATCTTT. The encoded protein is CALGEPYRPLMLGDTGAKLIF.

This clone was recorded a few times. The genes are TRDV2 and TRDJ1, with D perhaps matching TRDD3 (5 bases). CDR3 length: 13 amino acids. CDR1 is GEAIGNYY and CDR2 is EKD in the germline V gene. V lost 5 bases and J 0 bases, leaving 9 bases between the germline ends. CDR3 nucleotides: TGTGCCTGTGGGGGAGAGTACACCGATAAACTCATCTTT. Amino acid sequence: CACGGEYTDKLIF.

V gene TRDV1 combines with J gene TRDJ1; 9 bases are a match to TRDD3. This CDR3 comprises 23 residues. CDR1 TSWWSYY and CDR2 QGS come from the germline V gene. Trimming took 0 bases from V and 2 from J; bases not matched to a gene: 25. Here the CDR3 reads CALGELSSQKETGGTHFTDKLIF. The CDR3 nucleotides read TGTGCTCTTGGGGAACTTTCGTCACAAAAGGAGACTGGGGGAACACATTTTACCGATAAACTCATCTTT.

This chain connects TRDV1 to TRDJ1, with TRDD3 identical over 9 bases. Trimming cost V 2 bases and J 0 bases; bases outside gene matches: 19. This CDR3 contains 21 residues. Germline loops: CDR1 TSWWSYY, CDR2 QGS. The CDR3, as DNA: TGTGCTCTTGGGGAATTTTCCCCCTCACTGGGGGACTCCAACTACACCGATAAACTCATCTTT. This codes for CALGEFSPSLGDSNYTDKLIF.

The sample holds a few counts of this clone. The V and J genes are TRDV1 and TRDJ1; TRDD2 aligns across 9 bases. Per germline, CDR1 TSWWSYY and CDR2 QGS. The CDR3 is 24 amino acids. J was trimmed by 2 bases and V by 4 bases; bases with no gene match: 32. Here the CDR3 DNA reads TGTGCTCTTGGGGTACTCCCTACCTTCCTACAGGACGATGTCTGGGGTGAGAGGACCGATAAACTCATCTTT. Amino acid sequence: CALGVLPTFLQDDVWGERTDKLIF.